These 22 T cell receptor beta chains originate from one sample sequenced in a study of blood T cell repertoires in COVID-19. The assay was immunoSEQ multiplex PCR, and TCRdb's table has in-frame clones only and misses some. Of 200,000 or so clones in the sample, 85% to 90% are singletons; the top ten hold less than 3.5%. The sample taken for sequencing was peripheral blood. These receptors came from a man aged 25 to 40 with COVID-19, enrolled during active disease.

This chain joins TRBV5-1 and TRBJ1-2, with a tentative D call TRBD1 (6 bases). Per germline, CDR1 SGHRS and CDR2 YFSETQ. The CDR3 has 15 residues. V lost 2 bases and J 0 bases, leaving 11 bases between the germline ends. CDR3 sequence reads: CASSLQGDTNYGYTF. The DNA of the CDR3 is TGCGCCAGCAGCTTACAGGGAGATACTAACTATGGCTACACCTTC.

The CDR3 DNA sequence: TGCAGTGCCCCTTGGGGCTCTGAAGCTTTCTTT. This gives the protein CSAPWGSEAFF. The chain combines TRBV20-1 with TRBJ1-1, with D tentatively TRBD1 (5 bases). CDR1 and CDR2 from the germline V gene are DFQATT and SNEGSKA (reference sequence). Trimming took off 6 bases at V and 6 bases at J, with 11 bases between the two ends. The CDR3 covers 11 residues.

The chain has TRBV6-5 and TRBJ2-1; 9 bases match TRBD2. This CDR3 contains 16 residues. Germline values: CDR1 MNHEY, CDR2 SVGAGI. V lost 2 bases to trimming and J lost 0 bases; unmatched junction nucleotides: 2. CDR3 region: CASSYGRGGSYNEQFF. The CDR3 nucleotides are TGTGCCAGCAGTTACGGGCGGGGGGGCTCCTACAATGAGCAGTTCTTC.

The rearrangement joins TRBV18 to TRBJ2-7, with 9 bases aligning to TRBD1. Per germline, CDR1 KGHSH and CDR2 LQKENI. Unmatched junction bases numbered 3, after V lost 3 bases and J lost 3 bases. This CDR3 has 14 residues. This CDR3 is CASSPGTGIYEQYF. As DNA, the CDR3 is TGTGCCAGCTCACCCGGGACAGGGATCTACGAGCAGTACTTC.

The chain has TRBV4-1 and TRBJ2-4; 9 bases are shared with TRBD1. The germline V gene has CDR1 MGHRA and CDR2 YSYEKL. CDR3 length: 15 amino acids. Trimming took 4 bases from V and 6 from J; bases not matched to a gene: 7. Here the CDR3 reads CASSPWDRVSNIQYF. The CDR3 DNA sequence: TGCGCCAGCAGCCCCTGGGACAGGGTTTCAAACATTCAGTACTTC.

The chain uses TRBV7-2 and TRBJ2-5, with D perhaps TRBD2 (6 bases). Trimming removed 0 bases at V and 5 bases at J, with 10 bases between. Germline CDR1 is SGHTA and CDR2 is FQGNSA. The CDR3 contains 14 residues. CDR3 sequence (DNA): TGTGCCAGCAGCTTAGCGCGGGGACGGGAGACCCAGTACTTC. This translates into CASSLARGRETQYF.

This rearrangement joins TRBV5-4 to TRBJ2-2; 11 nucleotides line up with TRBD1. Germline V lookup: CDR1 SGHNT, CDR2 YYREEE (reference sequence). CDR3 length: 16 residues. After removal of 2 bases from V and 4 bases from J, the junction contained 4 bases not matched to a gene. As DNA, the CDR3 is TGTGCCAGCAGCTTTCCCGGGACAGGGGGCACCGGGGAGCTGTTTTTT. This translates into CASSFPGTGGTGELFF.

This chain joins TRBV7-3 and TRBJ2-1; TRBD1 agrees at 8 bases. Germline-derived CDR1 and CDR2 are SGHTA and FQGTGA. CDR3 length: 15 residues. V gave up 4 bases and J gave up 8 bases; unmatched junction bases: 10. CDR3 loop: CASSSTGDRFHEQFF. In DNA, the CDR3 is TGTGCCAGCAGCTCGACTGGGGACAGGTTCCATGAGCAGTTCTTC. Full variable domain (remainder filled in from reference TRBV7-3 and TRBJ2-1): GAGVSQTPSNKVTEKGKYVELRCDPISGHTALYWYRQSLGQGPEFLIYFQGTGAADDSGLPNDRFFAVRPEGSVSTLKIQRTERGDSAVYLCASSSTGDRFHEQFFGPGTRLTVL.

CDR3 sequence reads: CASSISGGVVYEQYF. CDR3 nucleotide sequence: TGTGCCAGCAGTATAAGCGGGGGGGTGGTGTACGAGCAGTACTTC. This sequence joins TRBV6-6 and TRBJ2-7; TRBD2 matches at 10 bases. Trimming at V came to 5 bases and at J to 4 bases, leaving 8 bases not matched to a gene. The CDR3 is 15 amino acids. Germline V gives CDR1 MNHNY, CDR2 SVGAGI (reference sequence).

The chain couples TRBV18 to TRBJ2-7; 8 bases are shared with TRBD1. V gave up 3 bases and J gave up 5 bases; unmatched junction bases: 12. The CDR3 spans 16 residues. The V gene's germline CDR1 is KGHSH and CDR2 LQKENI. The CDR3 nucleotides are TGTGCCAGCTCACCGCAACTACATCGGACAGGGAACGAGCAGTACTTC. This gives the protein CASSPQLHRTGNEQYF.

The chain combines TRBV6-5 with TRBJ2-5; no clear D gene. The germline V gene encodes CDR1 MNHEY and CDR2 SVGAGI. The CDR3 sequence is 11 residues long. Between the trimmed V and J ends, which lost 6 bases and 5 bases, there was a span of 7 bases. CDR3 DNA sequence: TGTGCCAGCAGGCGGCGGGAGACCCAGTACTTC. The encoded protein is CASRRRETQYF.

This rearrangement joins TRBV2 to TRBJ2-7; TRBD2 agrees at 10 bases. The trim removed 5 bases at V and 0 bases at J, leaving 1 base unmatched. Germline CDR1 SNHLY, CDR2 FYNNEI. This CDR3 has 14 amino acids. The CDR3 sequence is CASSSGRASYEQYF. The CDR3 DNA reads TGTGCCAGCAGTAGCGGGAGGGCCTCCTACGAGCAGTACTTC. Combining the CDR3 with reference TRBV2 and TRBJ2-7 gives the whole variable domain EPEVTQTPSHQVTQMGQEVILRCVPISNHLYFYWYRQILGQKVEFLVSFYNNEISEKSEIFDDQFSVERPDGSNFTLKIRSTKLEDSAMYFCASSSGRASYEQYFGPGTRLTVT.

This clone was seen more than once but under ten times. J is TRBJ1-3 and V is TRBV21-1; TRBD1 is taken as the D call from the table, unchecked against the DNA. TRBV21-1 has pseudogene status. This CDR3 comprises 15 residues. CDR3 residues: CASRQDRGSGNTIYF. The DNA of the CDR3 is TGTGCCAGCAGACAGGACAGGGGCTCTGGAAACACCATATATTTT.

The V gene is TRBV28, the J gene TRBJ2-7, with 12 bases matching TRBD1. Germline V CDR1 and CDR2: MDHEN, SYDVKM. CDR3 size: 16 residues. The J segment lost 1 base and the V segment lost 5 bases, leaving 6 bases of the junction unmatched. For the CDR3, the DNA is TGTGCCAGCAGTCCCATGGGACAGGGGGCGTCCTACGAGCAGTACTTC. Encoded protein: CASSPMGQGASYEQYF.

The count of this clone is one. The chain links TRBV7-9 to TRBJ1-2; D remains ambiguous. This CDR3 is 12 amino acids long. The germline gives CDR1 SEHNR, CDR2 FQNEAQ (reference sequence). V gave up 1 base and J gave up 8 bases, with 8 bases separating them. The CDR3 reads CASSLEDRGYTF. The CDR3 DNA sequence: TGTGCCAGCAGCTTAGAAGATCGGGGCTACACCTTC.

V gene TRBV5-1 combines with J gene TRBJ2-7; D remains ambiguous. The CDR3 length is 15 residues. Germline V gene sequence: CDR1 SGHRS, CDR2 YFSETQ. Trimming pared 0 bases from V and 3 bases from J, leaving 13 bases between. The CDR3 loop reads CASSLDGGTNYEQYF. In nucleotides, the CDR3 is TGCGCCAGCAGCTTGGATGGCGGAACAAACTACGAGCAGTACTTC. Complete variable domain (other parts from reference TRBV5-1 and TRBJ2-7): KAGVTQTPRYLIKTRGQQVTLSCSPISGHRSVSWYQQTPGQGLQFLFEYFSETQRNKGNFPGRFSGRQFSNSRSEMNVSTLELGDSALYLCASSLDGGTNYEQYFGPGTRLTVT.

The chain employs TRBV24-1 and TRBJ2-1, with 10 positions matching TRBD1. The CDR3 covers 18 residues. The V gene end was trimmed by 3 bases and the J gene end by 0 bases; junction bases not matched to a gene: 7. The germline CDR1 and CDR2 sequences are KGHDR and SFDVKD. The CDR3 region has the DNA TGTGCCACCAGTGATGCGACCTGGACAGGGGGCTCCTACAATGAGCAGTTCTTC. Its protein product is CATSDATWTGGSYNEQFF.

The chain joins TRBV29-1 to TRBJ2-7; TRBD1 might be the D (6 bases). The V gene's germline CDR1 is SQVTM and CDR2 ANQGSEA. The V end was cut by 6 bases, the J end by 5 bases, with 14 bases between. The CDR3 is made up of 12 amino acids. CDR3 bases: TGCAGCGTCCGGGAACAGGGTAACGAGCAGTACTTC. Its protein is CSVREQGNEQYF.

Points on this clone: This sample includes further DNA sequences coding for the same CDR3. The chain has TRBV4-3 and TRBJ1-1, with D unclear. The ends were cut back, 0 bases at V and 1 base at J, with 6 bases in the middle. CDR1 is LGHNA, CDR2 YSLEER, per germline. The CDR3 is 14 residues long. The CDR3 is CASSQDTGNTEAFF. CDR3 DNA sequence: TGCGCCAGCAGCCAAGACACGGGGAACACTGAAGCTTTCTTT.

V and J are TRBV4-1 and TRBJ1-2, with TRBD1 as a possible D gene (5 bases). Germline V gives CDR1 MGHRA, CDR2 YSYEKL. The CDR3 is 16 amino acids. Trimming left V 2 bases short and J 1 base short, with 14 bases between. CDR3 DNA: TGCGCCAGCAGCCAAAAGGGACTATTCCTTAACTATGGCTACACCTTC. Its translation is CASSQKGLFLNYGYTF.

The rearrangement joins TRBV18 to TRBJ2-1, with TRBD2 matching over 12 bases. The length of the CDR3 is 16 residues. V shed 4 bases and J 7 bases; nucleotides not matched to a gene: 8. The germline gives CDR1 KGHSH, CDR2 LQKENI. The CDR3 here is CASSLRLAGGPNEQFF. The CDR3 DNA sequence: TGTGCCAGCTCACTCCGCCTAGCGGGGGGGCCTAATGAGCAGTTCTTC.

The table lists this clone with a count of one. CDR3 loop: CASSYYRGMNTEAFF. Here the CDR3 DNA reads TGTGCCAGCAGTTATTACAGGGGAATGAACACTGAAGCTTTCTTT. This chain links TRBV6-5 with TRBJ1-1; 7 positions match TRBD1. The CDR3 length is 15 residues. Trimming at V came to 3 bases and at J to 0 bases, leaving 4 bases not matched to a gene. From germline, CDR1 is MNHEY and CDR2 SVGAGI.